The 20 T cell receptor beta chains listed next were all sequenced from one sample in a study of T and B cells in COVID-19 patients. Blood genomic DNA input for TRB amplification was roughly 250-500 ng. BIOMED2 TRB-A/B primer pools were used in multiplex TRB PCR. MiXCR, run by TCRdb on the multiplex PCR reads, gives a single entry per CDR3 protein. The data contain under 15,000 distinct CDR3 sequences, more than 25% of them singletons. Sequencing was performed on blood. The receptors come from a human donor who had recovered from COVID-19.

This chain connects TRBV5-1 to TRBJ2-1; 14 bases line up with TRBD2. The CDR3 runs to 15 residues. Per germline, CDR1 SGHRS and CDR2 YFSETQ. The trim removed 6 bases at V and 9 bases at J, leaving 8 bases unmatched. CDR3 in amino acids: CASTAGTSGGFEQFF. CDR3 in DNA: TGCGCCAGCACCGCCGGGACTAGCGGGGGATTTGAGCAGTTCTTC.

The V gene is TRBV27, the J gene TRBJ1-2; no clear D. The CDR3 runs to 15 residues. Germline V gives CDR1 MNHEY, CDR2 SMNVEV (reference sequence). Trimming took 6 bases from V and 4 from J, leaving 18 bases between them. The CDR3 DNA is TGTGCCAGCAGAGTTCAAGCCGGGAAGGGCTATGGCTACACCTTC. This encodes CASRVQAGKGYGYTF.

The chain couples TRBV19 to TRBJ2-7, with D tentatively TRBD2 (5 bases). Deletions cut 0 bases from V and 5 bases from J, with 14 bases between. CDR3 length: 15 amino acids. The germline V gene has CDR1 LNHDA and CDR2 SQIVND (reference sequence). The CDR3 spells CASSIELWRSDEQYF. The CDR3 region has the DNA TGTGCCAGTAGTATAGAGCTGTGGAGGTCTGACGAGCAGTACTTC.

By share, this clonotype ranks as medium-sized. This chain joins TRBV6-2 or TRBV6-3 and TRBJ2-6; no firm D call. Germline assignment: CDR1 MNHEY and CDR2 SVGEGT. V shed 6 bases and J shed 11 bases, with 17 bases lying between them. The CDR3 is 14 residues long. For the CDR3, the DNA is TGTGCCAGCAGACCCGAGGCGCGAAGGTACGTCCTGACTTTC. This sequence encodes CASRPEARRYVLTF.

On this clonotype itself: A read error may explain this, as a much larger clone is one base away. This chain joins TRBV6-5 and TRBJ2-7, with 9 bases matching TRBD2. Germline lookup yields CDR1 MNHEY and CDR2 SVGAGI. This CDR3 is built from 15 residues. The CDR3 bases are TGTGCCGGCAGTTACGCTAGCGGGAACCTCTACGAGCAGTACTTC. Its protein product is CAGSYASGNLYEQYF.

This chain links TRBV6-5 with TRBJ2-7; 7 nucleotides align to TRBD1. The germline gives CDR1 MNHEY, CDR2 SVGAGI. The CDR3 runs 16 residues. The V segment lost 5 bases and the J segment 1 base; nucleotides outside the gene matches: 11. The chain's CDR3 is CASSEATGTESYEQYF. The CDR3 coding sequence is TGTGCCAGCAGTGAAGCGACAGGGACCGAATCCTACGAGCAGTACTTC.

The chain has TRBV6-1 and TRBJ1-3, with a weak D call TRBD1 (5 bases). The V end was cut by 7 bases, the J end by 4 bases, with 20 bases between. The CDR3 is 16 residues long. The germline V gene encodes CDR1 MNHNS and CDR2 SASEGT. The CDR3 DNA follows: TGTGCCAGCAAAAACGGGGGAAGTGGGCTCGGAAACACCATATATTTT. Amino acid sequence: CASKNGGSGLGNTIYF.

V gene TRBV6-2 or TRBV6-3 combines with J gene TRBJ1-2; D unresolved. Germline V gene sequence: CDR1 MNHEY, CDR2 SVGEGT. This CDR3 has 15 residues. Deletions cut 4 bases from V and 0 bases from J, with 12 bases between. In nucleotides, the CDR3 is TGTGCCAGCAGTTTCCCTCACGTACCTAACTATGGCTACACCTTC. Translating gives CASSFPHVPNYGYTF.

The chain links TRBV11-2 to TRBJ1-1; D is unresolved. V was cut by 1 base and J by 3 bases, with 6 bases left in between. This CDR3 contains 13 residues. The germline gives CDR1 SGHAT, CDR2 FQNNGV. The CDR3 DNA reads as TGTGCCAGCAGCTTAGGGGTCGACACTGAAGCTTTCTTT. As protein: CASSLGVDTEAFF.

CDR3 loop: CAISESGGTGNTEAFF. The CDR3, as DNA: TGTGCCATCAGTGAGTCAGGAGGGACTGGGAACACTGAAGCTTTCTTT. V usage is TRBV10-3 and J usage is TRBJ1-1, with D maybe TRBD1 (5 bases). Germline CDR1 is ENHRY and CDR2 is SYGVKD. This CDR3 spans 16 amino acids. V was pared by 0 bases and J by 1 base, with 12 bases between.

This clonotype is medium-sized in the sample. The chain recombines TRBV19 with TRBJ2-7; 11 bases fit TRBD1. CDR1 and CDR2 from the germline V gene are LNHDA and SQIVND (reference sequence). J gave up 1 base and V 8 bases, and 4 bases lay outside the gene matches. This CDR3 is built from 14 residues. CDR3 protein: CASGGQGESYEQYF. The DNA of the CDR3 is TGTGCCAGTGGGGGACAGGGGGAGTCCTACGAGCAGTACTTC. Filled out from reference TRBV19 and TRBJ2-7, the complete variable domain reads DGGITQSPKYLFRKEGQNVTLSCEQNLNHDAMYWYRQDPGQGLRLIYYSQIVNDFQKGDIAEGYSVSREKKESFPLTVTSAQKNPTAFYLCASGGQGESYEQYFGPGTRLTVT.

This clonotype was picked up a small number of times. V and J are TRBV27 and TRBJ2-3; D is possibly TRBD2 (7 bases). This CDR3 comprises 15 residues. Per the germline V gene, CDR1 is MNHEY and CDR2 is SMNVEV (reference sequence). V lost 5 bases to trimming and J lost 4 bases, with 16 bases between them. In DNA form, the CDR3 reads TGTGCCAGCAGTCCCCGGGGGGCCCCGGCAGATACGCAGTATTTT. As protein: CASSPRGAPADTQYF.

The chain combines TRBV19 with TRBJ2-5; the match to TRBD2 covers 10 bases. This CDR3 has 14 residues. The junction had 2 bases not matched to a gene; V was cut back by 6 bases and J by 1 base. CDR1 and CDR2 (germline): LNHDA, SQIVND (reference sequence). The CDR3 loop is CASRLAGPQETQYF. The DNA of the CDR3 is TGTGCCAGTAGACTAGCGGGACCCCAAGAGACCCAGTACTTC.

This chain links TRBV30 with TRBJ1-1; D is ambiguous. Trimming pared 1 base from V and 5 bases from J, leaving 2 bases between. CDR1 GTSNPN and CDR2 SVGIG come from the germline V gene (reference sequence). The CDR3 contains 10 residues. CDR3 loop: CAWSGTEAFF. The CDR3 DNA sequence: TGTGCCTGGAGTGGTACTGAAGCTTTCTTT.

The chain employs TRBV5-1 and TRBJ1-6; 7 positions match TRBD1. The CDR3 contains 16 residues. Germline CDR1 reads SGHRS; CDR2 reads YFSETQ. V lost 2 bases and J lost 5; bases outside the gene matches: 7. CDR3 nucleotide sequence: TGCGCCAGCAGCTTTAAGACAGGGAGGGATAATTCACCCCTCCACTTT. Translating it yields CASSFKTGRDNSPLHF.

In its sample, this clonotype was seen a few times. The chain recombines TRBV6-1 with TRBJ2-3, with D hard to call. Germline V gene lookup returns CDR1 MNHNS and CDR2 SASEGT. The CDR3 is 12 amino acids. V was shortened by 5 bases and J by 2 bases, with 5 bases between the two germline ends. CDR3 region: CASSRDTDTQYF. In DNA, the CDR3 is TGTGCCAGCAGTAGGGACACAGATACGCAGTATTTT.

This chain joins TRBV19 and TRBJ1-5; 9 bases line up with TRBD1. The germline V gene has CDR1 LNHDA and CDR2 SQIVND (reference sequence). The V segment lost 5 bases and the J segment 4 bases; nucleotides outside the gene matches: 6. CDR3 length equals 15 residues. The CDR3 DNA follows: TGTGCCAGTAGTTCTACCGGGACAGGGAATCAGCCCCAGCATTTT. Translation gives CASSSTGTGNQPQHF.

This sequence joins TRBV24-1 and TRBJ2-7; 10 nucleotides match TRBD2. The germline V gene encodes CDR1 KGHDR and CDR2 SFDVKD. The CDR3 consists of 14 residues. Germline trimming cut 6 bases from V and 6 bases from J; bases unmatched to any gene: 7. The DNA for the CDR3 is TGTGCCACCAGTTATTCAGCGGGAGGGCCCGAGCAGTACTTC. This sequence encodes CATSYSAGGPEQYF.

The rearrangement uses TRBV5-1 and TRBJ2-6; 9 bases are shared with TRBD1. The CDR3 runs 22 residues. The V and J ends lost 1 base and 0 bases, in that order; junction bases with no gene match: 17. Germline values: CDR1 SGHRS, CDR2 YFSETQ. DNA for the CDR3: TGCGCCAGCAGCTTGTCACAGGGGGCTCTTAGCGGTTCCTACTCTGGGGCCAACGTCCTGACTTTC. Translating it yields CASSLSQGALSGSYSGANVLTF.

V and J are TRBV6-4 and TRBJ2-7; the match to TRBD1 covers 7 bases. Germline trimming cut 2 bases from V and 0 bases from J; bases unmatched to any gene: 7. CDR1 is MRHNA, CDR2 SNTAGT, per germline. This CDR3 region has 16 residues. The CDR3 region has the DNA TGTGCCAGCAGTGACAACGGCCGGGACAGCTCCTACGAGCAGTACTTC. Amino acids: CASSDNGRDSSYEQYF.